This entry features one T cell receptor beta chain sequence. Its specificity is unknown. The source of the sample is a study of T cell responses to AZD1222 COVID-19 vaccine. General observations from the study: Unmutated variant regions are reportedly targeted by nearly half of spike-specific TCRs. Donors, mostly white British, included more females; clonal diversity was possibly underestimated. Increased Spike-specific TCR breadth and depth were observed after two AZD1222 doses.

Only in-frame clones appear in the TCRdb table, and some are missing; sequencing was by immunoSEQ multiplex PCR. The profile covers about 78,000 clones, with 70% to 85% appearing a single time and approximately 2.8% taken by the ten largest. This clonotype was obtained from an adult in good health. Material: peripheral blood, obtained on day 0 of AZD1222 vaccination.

The CDR3 DNA sequence: TGTGCCAGCAGAGTGGACAGCAACACTGAAGCTTTCTTT. It is translated as CASRVDSNTEAFF. The chain combines TRBV12-3 or TRBV12-4 with TRBJ1-1; a possible D gene is TRBD1 (6 bases). Trimming cost V 6 bases and J 2 bases, with 10 bases left between them. The CDR3 runs 13 residues.